The clone carrying this T cell receptor (beta chain) has at least ten counts. The antigen is not known. This sample was included in a study of T cells after yellow fever vaccination. General study points: Post-booster repertoires again held most primary-vaccination clones (approximately 96% CD4, 85% to 90% CD8).

Universal primer sites and UMIs were introduced during 5'RACE template-switching synthesis of TCR cDNA. TCRdb reprocessed the 5' RACE reads via MiXCR and lists one record per CDR3 protein. This sample has fewer than 150,000 distinct CDR3 sequences, with around 7.7% found just once. This TCR was recovered from a man aged 30 to 45 who received the YFV17D yellow fever vaccine. The sequenced sample was CD4+ T cells sorted from PBMCs, obtained 5 days after the yellow fever booster vaccination.

The DNA for the CDR3 is TGCAGTGGGTCGAGGGGGGTTGGCATTCAGTACTTC. Its translation is CSGSRGVGIQYF. The gene calls are TRBV20-1 and TRBJ2-4; D possibly matches TRBD1 or TRBD2 (6 bases each). The V end lost 7 bases, the J end lost 9 bases, and 16 bases lay between the germline ends. This CDR3 has 12 residues. Germline CDR1 is DFQATT and CDR2 is SNEGSKA (reference sequence).